One sample yielded the 14 T cell receptor beta chains listed below, sequenced in a study of T-cell reconstitution after alpha-beta-depleted transplantation in children. TCRbeta library construction was performed incorporating unique molecular identifiers. TCRdb independently ran MiXCR on the PCR reads; one entry per CDR3 protein. Here the sample spans around 700,000 distinct CDR3 sequences, roughly 14% being singletons. Sequenced here: PBMCs, sampled before TCRalphabeta/CD19-depleted stem cell transplant. These receptors all stem from a girl aged 2 to 9 with congenital amegakaryocytic thrombocytopenia, due to receive a stem cell transplant.

This clonotype was observed many times. V usage is TRBV24-1 and J usage is TRBJ2-7; D perhaps matches TRBD2 (6 bases). Germline lookup yields CDR1 KGHDR and CDR2 SFDVKD. Trimming left V 2 bases short and J 3 bases short, with 10 bases between. CDR3 length: 14 residues. CDR3 in amino acids: CATSDSSVNYEQYF. CDR3 nucleotides: TGTGCCACCAGTGATTCTAGCGTTAACTACGAGCAGTACTTC.

This clonotype was seen a handful of times. The CDR3 sequence is CASSWRERDNDEQFF. The CDR3 region has the DNA TGTGCCAGCAGCTGGCGGGAGCGAGACAATGATGAGCAGTTCTTC. The chain links TRBV7-9 to TRBJ2-1, with 7 bases matching TRBD2. The CDR3 runs to 15 residues. Germline CDR1 and CDR2: SEHNR and FQNEAQ (reference sequence). J lost 8 bases, V lost 4 bases, and 11 bases had no gene match. The full variable domain, rest sourced from reference TRBV7-9 and TRBJ2-1, is DTGVSQNPRHKITKRGQNVTFRCDPISEHNRLYWYRQTLGQGPEFLTYFQNEAQLEKSRLLSDRFSAERPKGSFSTLEIQRTEQGDSAMYLCASSWRERDNDEQFFGPGTRLTVL.

This clonotype was detected ten times or more. This chain links TRBV20-1 with TRBJ2-1; D not resolved. The germline V gene encodes CDR1 DFQATT and CDR2 SNEGSKA (reference sequence). The CDR3 loop spans 12 amino acids. V was shortened by 3 bases and J by 4 bases, with 7 bases between the two germline ends. The CDR3: CSASLGYNEQFF. In nucleotides, the CDR3 is TGCAGTGCTAGCCTAGGTTACAATGAGCAGTTCTTC.

At least ten counts were recorded for this clonotype. The chain joins TRBV5-1 to TRBJ2-2; 9 bases align to TRBD2. CDR3 length: 16 amino acids. Germline V gives CDR1 SGHRS, CDR2 YFSETQ. The V segment lost 4 bases and the J segment 1 base; nucleotides outside the gene matches: 5. Here the CDR3 reads CASSNSGSRNTGELFF. The CDR3 coding sequence is TGCGCCAGCAGCAATAGCGGGAGTAGGAACACCGGGGAGCTGTTTTTT.

This clonotype was observed once. Just one base apart from a much larger clone, this may be a read error. The V gene is TRBV7-2, the J gene TRBJ2-2; D tentatively fits TRBD1 or TRBD2 (5 bases each). CDR1 is SGHTA and CDR2 is FQGNSA in the germline V gene. The CDR3 length is 15 residues. Written as DNA, the CDR3 is TGTGCCAGCAGACTCCCCCAGGGTTCTGCCGGGGAGATGTTTTTT. Translated: CASRLPQGSAGEMFF. The entire variable domain, with the rest obtained from reference TRBV7-2 and TRBJ2-2, is as follows: GAGVSQSPSNKVTEKGKDVELRCDPISGHTALYWYRQSLGQGLEFLIYFQGNSAPDKSGLPSDRFSAERTGGSVSTLTIQRTQQEDSAVYLCASRLPQGSAGEMFFGEGSRLTVL.

The gene calls are TRBV15 and TRBJ1-1; no clear D. The CDR3 contains 15 residues. Trimming removed 0 bases at V and 4 bases at J, with 12 bases between. CDR1 and CDR2 from the germline V gene are LNHNV and YYDKDF (reference sequence). Here the CDR3 DNA reads TGTGCCACCAGCAGAGATCTGGGGTTTGGCACTGAAGCTTTCTTT. Its protein product is CATSRDLGFGTEAFF.

This clonotype appeared many times. The CDR3 nucleotides are TGCAGTGCTAGAGCCTTACGACAGCCTAACACTGAAGCTTTCTTT. It encodes CSARALRQPNTEAFF. The rearrangement joins TRBV20-1 to TRBJ1-1, with D maybe TRBD1 (5 bases). The ends were cut back, 1 base at V and 2 bases at J, with 14 bases in the middle. Germline lookup yields CDR1 DFQATT and CDR2 SNEGSKA (reference sequence). The CDR3 consists of 15 residues.

In this sample, this clonotype turned up a few times. The rearrangement links TRBV29-1 to TRBJ1-1; D uncertain. Germline loops: CDR1 SQVTM, CDR2 ANQGSEA. This CDR3 region has 13 residues. Trimming removed 4 bases at V and 3 bases at J, with 12 bases between. DNA of the CDR3: TGCAGCGTTGGAAGGGCTGTTGACACTGAAGCTTTCTTT. This gives the protein CSVGRAVDTEAFF.

V is TRBV12-3 or TRBV12-4 and J is TRBJ2-2; tentatively, D is TRBD2 (5 bases). Trimming cost V 3 bases and J 6 bases, with 20 bases left between them. There are 17 residues in the CDR3. CDR3 bases: TGTGCCAGCAGTTTTCCGGGCGGGCCCGATATCCCCGGGGAGCTGTTTTTT. It codes for CASSFPGGPDIPGELFF.

There are a few counts of this clonotype. The chain couples TRBV10-1 to TRBJ2-3; D is uncertain. Germline assignment: CDR1 WNHNN and CDR2 SYGVQD (reference sequence). The V end was cut by 4 bases, the J end by 4 bases, with 3 bases between. This CDR3 has 11 residues. The CDR3 protein is CASSGPDTQYF. The DNA for the CDR3 is TGCGCCAGCAGTGGCCCAGATACGCAGTATTTT.

This clonotype was observed a handful of times. The chain links TRBV5-5 to TRBJ2-2; a weak D match, TRBD1 (6 bases). Germline loops: CDR1 SGHKS, CDR2 YYEKEE (reference sequence). V was cut by 4 bases and J by 4 bases, with 14 bases left in between. The CDR3 covers 15 residues. The CDR3 DNA follows: TGTGCCAGCAGCCCTCCGGGACAAAGCACCGGGGAGCTGTTTTTT. Encoded protein: CASSPPGQSTGELFF.

Details on this clonotype: This may arise from a read error, as a much more abundant clone is one base away. V usage is TRBV29-1 and J usage is TRBJ2-7; 11 bases fit TRBD2. CDR3 length: 14 residues. The germline V gene encodes CDR1 SQVTM and CDR2 ANQGSEA. Unmatched junction bases numbered 7, after V lost 6 bases and J lost 3 bases. CDR3: CSVLTSGSRYEQYF. CDR3 bases: TGCAGCGTACTTACTAGCGGGAGTCGCTACGAGCAGTACTTC.

In this sample, this clonotype turned up many times. CDR3 amino acids: CASSLEGGGHNSPLHF. The DNA for the CDR3 is TGCGCCAGCAGCTTGGAAGGGGGAGGACATAATTCACCCCTCCACTTT. The rearrangement links TRBV5-1 to TRBJ1-6, with a possible D match to TRBD1 (6 bases). The CDR3 spans 16 residues. V lost 0 bases, J lost 5 bases, and 12 bases lay in between. Germline CDR1 SGHRS, CDR2 YFSETQ.

This clonotype came up a few times. Here the CDR3 reads CASSQTPGLTIYEQYF. For the CDR3, the DNA is TGCGCCAGCAGTCAAACACCGGGACTAACAATATACGAGCAGTACTTC. The chain couples TRBV23-1 to TRBJ2-7; 7 nucleotides match TRBD2. TRBV23-1 is identified as an open reading frame with a role that is uncertain. The V segment lost 2 bases and the J segment 4 bases; nucleotides outside the gene matches: 11. The CDR3 has 16 amino acids.